These 2 T cell receptor beta chains share one sample of origin, sequenced in a study of Tregs in tolerant kidney transplant recipients. TCRdb keeps only in-frame clones here, not all; method: immunoSEQ multiplex PCR. Of tens of thousands of clones in the sample, around 95% were seen once. Antigen specificity for these receptors is unknown. The sequencing input was Tregs from blood cultured with allogeneic cells. Receptors originate from a human donor in good health.

The J gene is TRBJ1-1, the V gene TRBV30; D might be TRBD1 (6 bases). Trimming took 2 bases from V and 6 from J, leaving 16 bases between them. CDR3 size: 14 residues. CDR1 is GTSNPN and CDR2 is SVGIG in the germline V gene (reference sequence). CDR3 in amino acids: CAWSLTGIKAEAFF. CDR3 nucleotide sequence: TGTGCCTGGAGTTTAACAGGGATAAAGGCTGAAGCTTTCTTT.

Only one count was recorded for this clone. Written as DNA, the CDR3 is TGTGCCAGCAGTCTACGCCGGCGGCCGGCCGAGCAGTACTTC. Protein product: CASSLRRRPAEQYF. The chain recombines TRBV11-1 with TRBJ2-7; D not resolved. The germline V gene encodes CDR1 SGHAT and CDR2 FQDESV (reference sequence). With 6 bases removed from V and 6 bases from J, the gap between germline ends came to 18 bases. This CDR3 has 14 residues.